The text below deals with one T cell receptor (beta chain). The antigen is undetermined. The data derive from a study of cytomegalovirus exposure and HLA in healthy donors. V shed 3 bases and J 8 bases; nucleotides not matched to a gene: 4. Germline values: CDR1 PRHDT, CDR2 FYEKMQ (reference sequence). The CDR3 runs 15 residues. The study ran its PCR with 60 Vbeta and 13 Jbeta primers. Clones were sequenced by immunoSEQ multiplex PCR, and TCRdb holds only the in-frame ones, with some missing. The table includes some 150,000 clones, roughly three quarters detected once. Study conclusions and caveats: A later analysis appeared to link common viral pathogens to several of the most significant clusters. In a later analysis, 16,951 TCR beta sequences were associated with HLA alleles at 0.05 false discovery rate. Later analysis identified a missense DCLRE1C variant that was linked to TCR beta V- and J-gene trimming. As confirmed in vitro, a few CMV-associated chains were specific for CMV antigens.

The sequence was collected from a man between 18 and 35 years old in good health and CMV-seropositive. This chain links TRBV13 with TRBJ2-2; 12 nucleotides align to TRBD2. The sequencing sample was made of PBMCs. CDR3 in amino acids: CASSLTSGSTGELFF. CDR3 bases: TGTGCCAGCAGCTTGACTAGCGGGAGTACTGGGGAGCTGTTTTTT.